This T cell receptor beta chain is from a study of beta chain features in type 1 diabetes. General study results and limits: There was a moderate but significant shortening of TCRB CDR3s in all four CD4+ subsets of Type 1 diabetes patients.

This clone was seen only a few times. Its antigen is not identified. Sequenced material consisted of expressed TCRB transcripts (all of the isolated RNA was reverse transcribed). Libraries were prepared by immunoSEQ multiplex PCR; TCRdb keeps only in-frame clonotypes and omits some of them. The sample records around 150,000 clones, 7% to 9.5% being singletons. Trimming removed 1 base from V and 3 bases from J; junction bases left unmatched: 5. Looked up from germline, CDR1 is GTSNPN and CDR2 is SVGIG (reference sequence). This CDR3 is 15 amino acids long. The chain has TRBV30 and TRBJ1-4; TRBD1 matches 7 bases. Sequences were obtained from central memory CD4+ T cells from blood. The origin of this receptor is a woman aged 30 to 39 with type 1 diabetes. This CDR3 is CAWSAIDRANEKLFF. CDR3 nucleotide sequence: TGTGCCTGGAGTGCAATAGACAGGGCTAATGAAAAACTGTTTTTT.